This TCR beta chain was sequenced for a study of shared T cell receptors in the human thymus. V was cut by 1 base and J by 7 bases, with 11 bases left in between. The CDR3 has 14 residues. Germline CDR1 and CDR2: SGHAT and FQNNGV. The table came from immunoSEQ multiplex PCR; TCRdb's copy has only in-frame clones and leaves some out. The sample lists hundreds of thousands of clones; roughly 90% were seen once. These sequences were also reported in another study, on human thymus T cells. From that study: Finnish infants who were healthy and having corrective surgery for congenital heart defects made up the donors. Resections from corrective heart surgery supplied the thymus tissue. Thymic and blood repertoires seemed to favor certain V and J genes.

The chain recombines TRBV11-2 with TRBJ2-1, with D maybe TRBD2 (6 bases). The sample was thymocytes. The receptor was derived from a boy in the first two years of life with a congenital heart defect. Here the CDR3 reads CASSLGLARNEQFF. The CDR3 nucleotides are TGTGCCAGCAGCTTAGGGCTAGCGAGGAATGAGCAGTTCTTC.